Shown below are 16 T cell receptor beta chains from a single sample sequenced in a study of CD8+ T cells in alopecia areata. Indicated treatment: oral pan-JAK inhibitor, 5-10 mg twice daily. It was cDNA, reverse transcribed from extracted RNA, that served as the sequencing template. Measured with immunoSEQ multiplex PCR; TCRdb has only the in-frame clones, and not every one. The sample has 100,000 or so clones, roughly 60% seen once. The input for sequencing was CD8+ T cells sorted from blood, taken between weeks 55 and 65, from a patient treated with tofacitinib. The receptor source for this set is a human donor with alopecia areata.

CDR3 loop: CASSLGDFGTGERNQPQHF. DNA of the CDR3: TGTGCCAGCAGCTTAGGAGATTTTGGGACAGGGGAGCGTAATCAGCCCCAGCATTTT. The genes are TRBV11-2 and TRBJ1-5; 10 bases map to TRBD1. Germline assignment: CDR1 SGHAT and CDR2 FQNNGV. The CDR3 runs to 19 residues. The V segment lost 1 base and the J segment 4 bases; nucleotides outside the gene matches: 13.

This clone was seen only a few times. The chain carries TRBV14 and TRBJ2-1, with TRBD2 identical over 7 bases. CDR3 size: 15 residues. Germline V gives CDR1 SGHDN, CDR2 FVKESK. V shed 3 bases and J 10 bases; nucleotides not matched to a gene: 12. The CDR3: CASSQVQKTGGEQFF. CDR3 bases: TGTGCCAGCAGCCAGGTCCAGAAAACCGGGGGGGAGCAGTTCTTC.

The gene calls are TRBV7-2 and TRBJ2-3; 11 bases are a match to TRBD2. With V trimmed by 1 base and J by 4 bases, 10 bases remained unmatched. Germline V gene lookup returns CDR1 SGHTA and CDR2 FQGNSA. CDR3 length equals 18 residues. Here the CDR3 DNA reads TGTGCCAGCAGCTTAGAAATCGCGTCGGGACTAGCGGCAGATACGCAGTATTTT. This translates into CASSLEIASGLAADTQYF.

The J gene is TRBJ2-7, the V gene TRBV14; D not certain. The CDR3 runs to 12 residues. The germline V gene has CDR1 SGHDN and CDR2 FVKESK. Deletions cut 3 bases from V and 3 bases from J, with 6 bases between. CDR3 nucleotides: TGTGCCAGCAGCCAGGATCACTACGAGCAGTACTTC. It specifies CASSQDHYEQYF.

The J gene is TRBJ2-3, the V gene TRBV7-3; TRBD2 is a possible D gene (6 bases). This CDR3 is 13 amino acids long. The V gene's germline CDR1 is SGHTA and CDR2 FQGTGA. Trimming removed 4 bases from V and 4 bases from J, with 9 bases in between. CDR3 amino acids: CASSWGLADTQYF. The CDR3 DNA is TGTGCCAGCAGCTGGGGACTCGCAGATACGCAGTATTTT. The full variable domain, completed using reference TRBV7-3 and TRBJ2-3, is GAGVSQTPSNKVTEKGKYVELRCDPISGHTALYWYRQSLGQGPEFLIYFQGTGAADDSGLPNDRFFAVRPEGSVSTLKIQRTERGDSAVYLCASSWGLADTQYFGPGTRLTVL.

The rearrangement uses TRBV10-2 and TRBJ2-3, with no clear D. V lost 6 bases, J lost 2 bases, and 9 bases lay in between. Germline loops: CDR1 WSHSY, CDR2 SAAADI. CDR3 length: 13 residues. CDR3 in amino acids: CASRVGVTDTQYF. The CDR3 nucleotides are TGCGCCAGCAGGGTTGGGGTCACAGATACGCAGTATTTT.

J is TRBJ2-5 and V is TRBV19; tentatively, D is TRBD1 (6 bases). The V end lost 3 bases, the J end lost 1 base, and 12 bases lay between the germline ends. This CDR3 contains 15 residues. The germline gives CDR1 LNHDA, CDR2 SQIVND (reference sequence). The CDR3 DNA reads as TGTGCCAGTAGTATCTCACAGGGCATCCAAGAGACCCAGTACTTC. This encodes CASSISQGIQETQYF.

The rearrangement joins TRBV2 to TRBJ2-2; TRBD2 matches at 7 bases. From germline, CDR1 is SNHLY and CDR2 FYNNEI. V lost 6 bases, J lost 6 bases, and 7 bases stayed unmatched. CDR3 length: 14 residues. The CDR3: CASRTGRGSGELFF. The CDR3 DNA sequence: TGTGCCAGCAGGACTGGGAGGGGTTCCGGGGAGCTGTTTTTT.

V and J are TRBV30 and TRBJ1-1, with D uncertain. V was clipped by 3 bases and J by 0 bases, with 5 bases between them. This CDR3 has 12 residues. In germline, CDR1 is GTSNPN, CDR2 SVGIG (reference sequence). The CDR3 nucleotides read TGTGCCTGGAGCGGGGTGAACACTGAAGCTTTCTTT. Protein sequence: CAWSGVNTEAFF. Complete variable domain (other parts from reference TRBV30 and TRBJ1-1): SQTIHQWPATLVQPVGSPLSLECTVEGTSNPNLYWYRQAAGRGLQLLFYSVGIGQISSEVPQNLSASRPQDRQFILSSKKLLLSDSGFYLCAWSGVNTEAFFGQGTRLTVV.

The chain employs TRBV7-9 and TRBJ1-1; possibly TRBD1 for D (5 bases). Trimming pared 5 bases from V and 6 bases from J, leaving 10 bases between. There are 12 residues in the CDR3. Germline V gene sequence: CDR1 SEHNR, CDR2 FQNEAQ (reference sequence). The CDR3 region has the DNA TGTGCCAGCAGCCGGACACATTCTGAAGCTTTCTTT. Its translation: CASSRTHSEAFF.

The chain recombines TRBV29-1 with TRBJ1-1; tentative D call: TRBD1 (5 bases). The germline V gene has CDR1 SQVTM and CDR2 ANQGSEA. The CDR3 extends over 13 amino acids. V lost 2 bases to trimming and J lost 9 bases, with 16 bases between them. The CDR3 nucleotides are TGCAGCGTTGAAAGTGGCAGGGTAGAGAAAGCTTTCTTT. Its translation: CSVESGRVEKAFF.

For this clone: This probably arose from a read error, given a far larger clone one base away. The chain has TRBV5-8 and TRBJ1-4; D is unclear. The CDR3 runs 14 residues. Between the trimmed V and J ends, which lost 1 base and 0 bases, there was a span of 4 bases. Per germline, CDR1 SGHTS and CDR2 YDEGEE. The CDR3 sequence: CASSLIATNEKLFF. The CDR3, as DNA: TGTGCCAGCAGCTTGATTGCAACTAATGAAAAACTGTTTTTT.

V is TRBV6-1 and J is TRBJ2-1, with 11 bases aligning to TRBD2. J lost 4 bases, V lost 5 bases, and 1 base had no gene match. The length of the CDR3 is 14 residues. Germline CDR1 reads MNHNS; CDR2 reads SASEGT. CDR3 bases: TGTGCCAGCAGTACTAGCGGGGGTTACAATGAGCAGTTCTTC. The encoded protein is CASSTSGGYNEQFF.

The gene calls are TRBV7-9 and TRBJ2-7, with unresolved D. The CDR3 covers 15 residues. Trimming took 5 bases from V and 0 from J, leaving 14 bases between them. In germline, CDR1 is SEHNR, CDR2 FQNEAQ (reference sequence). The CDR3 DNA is TGTGCCAGCAGCCCGGCAGGCCCCAGCTCCTACGAGCAGTACTTC. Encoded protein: CASSPAGPSSYEQYF.

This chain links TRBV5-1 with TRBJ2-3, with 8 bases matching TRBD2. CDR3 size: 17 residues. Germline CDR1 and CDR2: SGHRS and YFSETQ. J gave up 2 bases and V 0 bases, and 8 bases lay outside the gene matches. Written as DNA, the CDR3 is TGCGCCAGCAGCTTGGTAGGGACTAGTTCTACCACAGATACGCAGTATTTT. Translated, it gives CASSLVGTSSTTDTQYF.

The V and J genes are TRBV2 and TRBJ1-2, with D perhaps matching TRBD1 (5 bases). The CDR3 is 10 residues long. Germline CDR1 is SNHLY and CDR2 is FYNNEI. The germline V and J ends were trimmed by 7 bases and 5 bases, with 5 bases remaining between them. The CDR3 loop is CASKGYGYTF. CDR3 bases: TGTGCCAGCAAGGGGTATGGCTACACCTTC.